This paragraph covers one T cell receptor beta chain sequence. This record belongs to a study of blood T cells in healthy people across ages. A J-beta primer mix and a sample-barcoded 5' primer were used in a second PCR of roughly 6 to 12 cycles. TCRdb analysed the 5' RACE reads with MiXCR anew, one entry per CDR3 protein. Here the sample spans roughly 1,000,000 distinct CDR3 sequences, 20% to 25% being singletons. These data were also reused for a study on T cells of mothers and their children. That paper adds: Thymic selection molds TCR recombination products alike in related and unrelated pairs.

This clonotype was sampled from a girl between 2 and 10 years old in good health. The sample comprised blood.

The CDR3: CSVDRDQETQYF. The CDR3 DNA reads TGCAGCGTTGACAGGGACCAAGAGACCCAGTACTTC. The chain uses TRBV20-1 and TRBJ2-5, with TRBD1 matching 7 bases. Germline CDR1 DFQATT, CDR2 SNEGSKA (reference sequence). The CDR3 spans 12 residues.